The entry below gives a single TCR beta chain sequence along with its context. The same CDR3 is also encoded by other DNA sequences in this sample. Trimming removed 7 bases from V and 4 bases from J; junction bases left unmatched: 5. The CDR3 runs 15 residues. Germline V lookup: CDR1 ENHRY, CDR2 SYGVKD. These data are taken from a study of shared clonotypes between healthy human individuals. Generated by immunoSEQ multiplex PCR, the TCRdb table keeps only in-frame clones and is missing some. The sample carries millions of clones, about 92% recorded once. The source is a man aged 18 to 29 in good health. Sequences were obtained from naive CD4+ T cells sorted from blood. Subset denoted: CD45RA+ positively selected. J is TRBJ2-3 and V is TRBV10-3; TRBD2 agrees at 13 bases. The CDR3 is CAITDGLAGADTQYF. The CDR3, as DNA: TGTGCCATCACTGACGGACTAGCGGGAGCAGATACGCAGTATTTT.